This entry is about one T cell receptor (beta chain). The data were taken from a study of blood T cells in healthy people across ages. Germline values: CDR1 SGHTA, CDR2 FQGNSA. CDR3 length equals 15 residues. J gave up 5 bases and V 1 base, and 3 bases lay outside the gene matches. A second about 6 to 12 cycle PCR used barcoded and J-beta primers. Every cDNA molecule bore a tag from a template-switch adaptor containing 12 random nucleotides. TCRdb re-called the 5' RACE reads through MiXCR, storing one row per CDR3 protein. The sample shows over 700,000 distinct CDR3 sequences, roughly 50% of them seen only once.

The clonotype comes from a man older than 75 in good health. Sequencing was performed on blood. V is TRBV7-2 and J is TRBJ1-5; TRBD1 agrees at 9 bases. The CDR3 nucleotides are TGTGCCAGCAGCTTAGAGACAGGGGGGCATCAGCCCCAGCATTTT. This translates into CASSLETGGHQPQHF.